This TCR beta chain emerged from a study of blood T cells in healthy people across ages. Study as a whole: For every two T cells, template switching captured about one barcoded beta molecule.

A sample-barcoded 5' primer and a J-beta primer mix were used in a second PCR of roughly 7 to 12 cycles. TCRdb processed the 5' RACE reads anew with MiXCR; each CDR3 protein has one entry. The sample consists of 1.5 million to 2 million distinct CDR3 sequences, roughly 27% of them appearing once. The germline V gene has CDR1 SGDLS and CDR2 YYNGEE. With V trimmed by 0 bases and J by 8 bases, 6 bases remained unmatched. The CDR3 has 15 amino acids. In this sample, this clonotype turned up a few times. This clonotype was obtained from a woman aged 25 to 39 in good health. The specimen was blood. The rearrangement uses TRBV9 and TRBJ1-2; 11 bases are shared with TRBD1. CDR3 DNA sequence: TGTGCCAGCAGCGTAGAGGACAGGGGGCAGCGGGGCTACACCTTC. It specifies CASSVEDRGQRGYTF.